This is a list of T cell receptor beta chains from one sample in a study of technical replicates of blood from several donors. This table comes from immunoSEQ multiplex PCR, and its TCRdb copy is limited to in-frame clones, with some not included. The sample lists some 77,000 clones; around 90% were seen once. Material for sequencing was T cells isolated from PBMCs. Every receptor here comes from a human donor in good health. The CDR3 runs from the conserved cysteine through the conserved F or W. Fields, in order: V gene, D gene, clone size, J gene, CDR3 DNA, CDR3 protein. A D gene is named only where the DNA matches it firmly. Some rows mark clone size as missing; the rest say once, few, many or name a class of expanded clone.

TRBV5-1,.,.,TRBJ2-5,TGCGCCAGCACCACCGTGGTCAGTCAGGAGACCCAGTACTTC,CASTTVVSQETQYF
TRBV7-3,.,.,TRBJ2-7,TGTGCCAGCAGCGACCCGGCAGGGGCTATCTACGAGCAGTACTTC,CASSDPAGAIYEQYF
TRBV28,.,.,TRBJ1-4,TGTGCCAGCAGTTTTCTTGGGGGCGAAGGTGAAAAACTGTTTTTT,CASSFLGGEGEKLFF
TRBV4-3,TRBD2,.,TRBJ2-5,TGCGCCAGCAGCCTTGGGACTAGCGGGAGGTTCCAAGAGACCCAGTACTTC,CASSLGTSGRFQETQYF
TRBV2,TRBD2,.,TRBJ2-1,TGTGCCAGCAGGCGGGAGGGTTACAATGAGCAGTTCTTC,CASRREGYNEQFF
TRBV4-1,TRBD2,.,TRBJ2-1,TGCGCCAGCAGCCAACAGGACCTAGCGGGATTCAATGAGCAGTTCTTC,CASSQQDLAGFNEQFF
TRBV19,.,.,TRBJ1-5,TGTGCCAGTAGGGAGGGGAGGGGAGAAAGGAATCAGCCCCAGCATTTT,CASREGRGERNQPQHF
TRBV7-2,.,.,TRBJ1-1,TGTGCCAGCAGCTCGTTAGACTCATCGTACACTGAAGCTTTCTTT,CASSSLDSSYTEAFF
TRBV7-9,.,.,TRBJ2-7,TGTGCCAGCAGCTTAGGTCACGGCTACGAGCAGTACTTC,CASSLGHGYEQYF
TRBV6-6,TRBD1,.,TRBJ2-7,TGTGCCAGCAGTGCAGACAGGGAAGTTAACGAGCAGTACTTC,CASSADREVNEQYF
TRBV5-1,.,.,TRBJ1-3,TGCGCCAGCAGCCCAAGACAGAACTCTGGAAACACCATATATTTT,CASSPRQNSGNTIYF
TRBV11-1,.,.,TRBJ2-7,TGTGCCAGCAGCCCCTCAAACAGGATTGTCTACGAGCAGTACTTC,CASSPSNRIVYEQYF
TRBV27,.,.,TRBJ1-5,TGTGCCAGCAGTTTTGTACAGGGTAGCAATCAGCCCCAGCATTTT,CASSFVQGSNQPQHF
TRBV5-6,TRBD2,.,TRBJ2-7,TGTGCCAGCAGCCTCCTAGCGGGAGAAGAGCAGTACTTC,CASSLLAGEEQYF
TRBV27,.,.,TRBJ1-1,TGTGCCAGCAGTTTATATACATCGGGGGAAGCTTTCTTT,CASSLYTSGEAFF
TRBV4-3,TRBD1,.,TRBJ2-7,TGCGCCAGCAGCCAACTACAGGGGGGCGAGCAGTACTTC,CASSQLQGGEQYF
TRBV7-2,TRBD1,.,TRBJ2-7,TGTGCCAGCAGCCCGTGGACAGGCTCCTACGAGCAGTACTTC,CASSPWTGSYEQYF
TRBV6-5,.,once,TRBJ2-3,TGTGCCAGCAGTCCCGCAAGGGAGATAGATACGCAGTATTTT,CASSPAREIDTQYF
TRBV5-1,.,.,TRBJ1-1,TGCGCCAGCAGCCCTTCGTCCCGGCGGGACACTGAAGCTTTCTTT,CASSPSSRRDTEAFF
TRBV7-8,TRBD2,.,TRBJ2-7,TGTGCCAGCAGCAAGGGACTAGCGGCCTACGAGCAGTACTTC,CASSKGLAAYEQYF
TRBV7-9,.,.,TRBJ1-2,TGTGCCAGCACTTTTAATAGGGGGAACCTAGCTAACTATGGCTACACCTTC,CASTFNRGNLANYGYTF
TRBV27,TRBD1,.,TRBJ1-2,TGTGCCAGCAGTGTGGCTGGGGACAGGGGAGGTTATGGCTACACCTTC,CASSVAGDRGGYGYTF
TRBV19,TRBD1,.,TRBJ2-7,TGTGCCAGTAGTGAACAGGGGGAAGGGTACGAGCAGTACTTC,CASSEQGEGYEQYF
TRBV6-1,.,.,TRBJ2-3,TGTGCCAGCAGTGGTTCCAAGGGACTCACAGATACGCAGTATTTT,CASSGSKGLTDTQYF
TRBV28,TRBD2,.,TRBJ2-7,TGTGCCAGCAGTTTCCCAGTCATAGCGGGAGTGGACTCCTACGAGCAGTACTTC,CASSFPVIAGVDSYEQYF
TRBV30,TRBD1,.,TRBJ1-2,TGTGCCTGGAGTGTCTACAGGGGGGGCTACACCTTC,CAWSVYRGGYTF
TRBV6-5,TRBD2,.,TRBJ2-1,TGTGCCAGCAGTTACGAAGCGGGAGGCTCCTACAATGAGCAGTTCTTC,CASSYEAGGSYNEQFF
TRBV4-2,TRBD2,.,TRBJ2-3,TGTGCCAGCAGCTTGATAGCGGGGCCCTTCACAGATACGCAGTATTTT,CASSLIAGPFTDTQYF
TRBV23-1,.,.,TRBJ1-2,TGCGCCAGCAGTCAATACAGGGTGTATGGCTACACCTTC,CASSQYRVYGYTF
TRBV6-5,.,.,TRBJ1-3,TGTGCCAGCAGTTACTCGCTAGACTCTGGAAACACCATATATTTT,CASSYSLDSGNTIYF
TRBV19,.,.,TRBJ2-3,TGTGCCAGTAGTATTGACCTAGGTCCCCCAGATACGCAGTATTTT,CASSIDLGPPDTQYF
TRBV2,.,.,TRBJ1-4,TGTGCCAGCAGGAGATCTAAGGGGCTGGTTGAAAAACTGTTTTTT,CASRRSKGLVEKLFF
TRBV30,.,.,TRBJ1-3,TGTGCCTGGAGTGTACACCTCTCTGGAAACACCATATATTTT,CAWSVHLSGNTIYF